What follows are 32 T cell receptor beta chains derived from one specimen sequenced in a study of CD8 T cells in Susac syndrome. RNA amounts of about 0.45 to 1 ug underwent reverse transcription with random hexamers. TCRdb reanalysed the immunoSEQ multiplex PCR reads using MiXCR and keeps one entry per CDR3 protein. The table includes about 130,000 distinct CDR3 sequences, nearly 95% detected once. The specimen was CD4+ T cells from PBMCs. These receptors were obtained from a human donor in good health.

The rearrangement uses TRBV3-1 and TRBJ2-2; D assignment may be TRBD1 or TRBD2 (5 bases each). Germline CDR1 LGHDT, CDR2 YNNKEL (reference sequence). The CDR3 runs 14 residues. The ends were cut back, 4 bases at V and 6 bases at J, with 12 bases in the middle. This chain's CDR3 is CASSPLTGPGELFF. DNA for the CDR3: TGTGCCAGCAGCCCTCTAACGGGGCCCGGGGAGCTGTTTTTT.

The V gene is TRBV28, the J gene TRBJ1-1; 8 positions match TRBD1. Germline CDR1 reads MDHEN; CDR2 reads SYDVKM. The trim removed 1 base at V and 6 bases at J, leaving 1 base unmatched. The length of the CDR3 is 13 residues. In DNA, the CDR3 is TGTGCCAGCAGTTTATCAGGGGGCGCTGAAGCTTTCTTT. Protein sequence: CASSLSGGAEAFF.

CDR3 DNA sequence: TGTGCCAGCAGTTGGAACTCTGGGGCCAACGTCCTGACTTTC. Translated: CASSWNSGANVLTF. This chain links TRBV27 with TRBJ2-6; no reliable D call. This CDR3 region has 14 residues. V was cut by 4 bases and J by 0 bases, with 4 bases left in between. Germline V gene data show CDR1 as MNHEY and CDR2 as SMNVEV (reference sequence).

CDR3 sequence: CASSLVLTSTDTQYF. DNA of the CDR3: TGTGCCAGCAGTTTAGTGCTGACTAGCACAGATACGCAGTATTTT. The chain links TRBV12-3 or TRBV12-4 to TRBJ2-3; D uncertain. The V end was cut by 1 base, the J end by 0 bases, with 8 bases between. The CDR3 length is 15 residues.

This clonotype was observed a single time. The rearrangement joins TRBV5-6 to TRBJ2-6; D unresolved. CDR1 is SGHDT, CDR2 YYEEEE, per germline. This CDR3 is built from 13 residues. With 4 bases removed from V and 2 bases from J, the gap between germline ends came to 4 bases. The CDR3 sequence: CASSLPGANVLTF. DNA for the CDR3: TGTGCCAGCAGCCTCCCTGGGGCCAACGTCCTGACTTTC.

V and J are TRBV28 and TRBJ2-3, with unresolved D. Between the trimmed V and J ends, which lost 7 bases and 0 bases, there was a span of 14 bases. Per germline, CDR1 MDHEN and CDR2 SYDVKM. The CDR3 is made up of 15 amino acids. The CDR3 DNA sequence: TGTGCCAGCACTATGGGTGGGTTAAGCACAGATACGCAGTATTTT. Translation: CASTMGGLSTDTQYF.

The chain carries TRBV14 and TRBJ1-1; tentatively, D is TRBD1 (5 bases). V lost 5 bases and J lost 1, with 14 bases in between. CDR3 length: 15 amino acids. CDR1 SGHDN and CDR2 FVKESK come from the germline V gene. The CDR3 region has the DNA TGTGCCAGCAGCACTCTGGACGGGGGGAACACTGAAGCTTTCTTT. Translating it yields CASSTLDGGNTEAFF.

The chain carries TRBV27 and TRBJ2-4, with TRBD2 identical over 12 bases. Germline assignment: CDR1 MNHEY and CDR2 SMNVEV (reference sequence). J lost 8 bases, V lost 8 bases, and 13 bases had no gene match. The CDR3 is made up of 16 amino acids. As DNA, the CDR3 is TGTGCCAGCTCGCGGGGCCTAGCGGGAGGGCCCTACATTCAGTACTTC. Encoded protein: CASSRGLAGGPYIQYF.

This clonotype appeared a single time. This rearrangement joins TRBV3-1 to TRBJ2-1, with 10 bases matching TRBD2. Germline V gives CDR1 LGHDT, CDR2 YNNKEL (reference sequence). The CDR3 spans 14 residues. V was clipped by 5 bases and J by 7 bases; unmatched bases: 5. The CDR3 reads CASSLAGGSNEQFF. CDR3 sequence (DNA): TGTGCCAGCAGCTTAGCGGGAGGTTCGAATGAGCAGTTCTTC.

This sequence joins TRBV29-1 and TRBJ2-7; tentative D call: TRBD1 (6 bases). Per germline, CDR1 SQVTM and CDR2 ANQGSEA. V shed 4 bases and J shed 7 bases, with 14 bases lying between them. The CDR3 is 12 amino acids. The CDR3 here is CSVAATGREQYF. CDR3 nucleotides: TGCAGCGTTGCAGCGACAGGACGGGAGCAGTACTTC.

This chain joins TRBV19 and TRBJ2-5, with D possibly TRBD1 on 6 matching bases. The CDR3 length is 14 residues. The germline V gene has CDR1 LNHDA and CDR2 SQIVND (reference sequence). Trimming removed 5 bases at V and 3 bases at J, with 13 bases between. CDR3 protein: CASSETGVEETQYF. The CDR3 coding sequence is TGTGCCAGTAGTGAGACAGGAGTAGAAGAGACCCAGTACTTC.

The chain links TRBV7-2 to TRBJ2-1; D unclear. The V gene lost 6 bases and the J gene lost 6 bases, with 12 bases spanning the gap. Germline values: CDR1 SGHTA, CDR2 FQGNSA. This CDR3 has 13 amino acids. In DNA, the CDR3 is TGTGCCAGCAGGGGATCCGCTAGCAATGAGCAGTTCTTC. Residues: CASRGSASNEQFF. Variable domain in full (rest from reference TRBV7-2 and TRBJ2-1): GAGVSQSPSNKVTEKGKDVELRCDPISGHTALYWYRQSLGQGLEFLIYFQGNSAPDKSGLPSDRFSAERTGGSVSTLTIQRTQQEDSAVYLCASRGSASNEQFFGPGTRLTVL.

The V and J genes are TRBV29-1 and TRBJ2-1; no definite D call. Deletions cut 7 bases from V and 0 bases from J, with 10 bases between. The CDR3 spans 13 residues. Germline V gene lookup returns CDR1 SQVTM and CDR2 ANQGSEA. CDR3: CSARTSSYNEQFF. The DNA for the CDR3 is TGCAGCGCCCGTACGAGCTCCTACAATGAGCAGTTCTTC.

The rearrangement uses TRBV3-1 and TRBJ2-5; D call uncertain. Trimming stripped 1 base from V and 4 bases from J, with 10 bases between. The CDR3 is made up of 14 amino acids. Germline V gene lookup returns CDR1 LGHDT and CDR2 YNNKEL (reference sequence). The CDR3 nucleotides read TGTGCCAGCAGCCAAGTAAGGGAAAGAGAGACCCAGTACTTC. This gives the protein CASSQVRERETQYF.

V gene TRBV5-1 combines with J gene TRBJ2-1; 13 nucleotides line up with TRBD2. The junction had 8 bases not matched to a gene; V was cut back by 4 bases and J by 7 bases. Per the germline V gene, CDR1 is SGHRS and CDR2 is YFSETQ. This CDR3 contains 16 residues. CDR3 coding DNA: TGCGCCAGCAGCACCGGACTAGCGGGAGCCAAGAATGAGCAGTTCTTC. Amino acid sequence: CASSTGLAGAKNEQFF.

This chain links TRBV18 with TRBJ2-7; TRBD1 matches 9 bases. The CDR3 is 15 residues long. The V gene's germline CDR1 is KGHSH and CDR2 LQKENI. The junction had 9 bases not matched to a gene; V was cut back by 5 bases and J by 4 bases. CDR3 sequence (DNA): TGTGCCAGCTCATATTTTCCGGGACAGGGTTACGAGCAGTACTTC. Protein product: CASSYFPGQGYEQYF. Full variable domain (missing parts from reference TRBV18 and TRBJ2-7): NAGVMQNPRHLVRRRGQEARLRCSPMKGHSHVYWYRQLPEEGLKFMVYLQKENIIDESGMPKERFSAEFPKEGPSILRIQQVVRGDSAAYFCASSYFPGQGYEQYFGPGTRLTVT.

The chain joins TRBV2 to TRBJ2-1; TRBD2 matches 7 bases. Germline loops: CDR1 SNHLY, CDR2 FYNNEI. This CDR3 comprises 11 residues. J was trimmed by 14 bases and V by 4 bases; bases with no gene match: 5. CDR3 sequence (DNA): TGTGCCAGCAGTGGGGCAGGGAGGGAGTTCTTC. Translated: CASSGAGREFF.

The chain joins TRBV5-1 to TRBJ2-3; D remains unclear. Germline assignment: CDR1 SGHRS and CDR2 YFSETQ. V lost 5 bases, J lost 0 bases, and 13 bases lay in between. This CDR3 has 15 residues. The CDR3 spells CASRSMFGSTDTQYF. Written as DNA, the CDR3 is TGCGCCAGCAGGTCTATGTTCGGTAGCACAGATACGCAGTATTTT.

The V gene is TRBV4-1, the J gene TRBJ2-7; 9 bases match TRBD1. Germline assignment: CDR1 MGHRA and CDR2 YSYEKL. V lost 4 bases and J lost 5; bases outside the gene matches: 6. CDR3 length: 14 amino acids. The CDR3 DNA reads TGCGCCAGCAGCCGCCGGGACAGGGACCACGAGCAGTACTTC. This codes for CASSRRDRDHEQYF.

V and J are TRBV5-4 and TRBJ2-7; 9 bases map to TRBD2. V lost 0 bases and J lost 0; bases outside the gene matches: 1. CDR1 and CDR2 (germline): SGHNT, YYREEE (reference sequence). The CDR3 extends over 15 amino acids. CDR3 sequence: CASSLGLADSYEQYF. The CDR3 coding sequence is TGTGCCAGCAGCTTGGGACTAGCGGACTCCTACGAGCAGTACTTC.

The chain combines TRBV29-1 with TRBJ2-2; TRBD2 matches 9 bases. The junction had 5 bases not matched to a gene; V was cut back by 1 base and J by 2 bases. Germline V lookup: CDR1 SQVTM, CDR2 ANQGSEA. The CDR3 is made up of 16 amino acids. CDR3: CSVEARGRGNTGELFF. The CDR3 DNA follows: TGCAGCGTTGAAGCGCGCGGGAGGGGAAACACCGGGGAGCTGTTTTTT.

This clonotype was detected only a few times. V gene TRBV3-1 combines with J gene TRBJ1-2; possible D gene TRBD1, 5 bases. Per germline, CDR1 LGHDT and CDR2 YNNKEL (reference sequence). CDR3 length equals 13 residues. Trimming shortened V by 0 bases and J by 7 bases, and 9 bases separated the two germline ends. The CDR3 here is CASSQEQGRGYTF. The CDR3 DNA sequence: TGTGCCAGCAGCCAAGAGCAGGGTCGTGGCTACACCTTC.

This clonotype appeared once. The chain couples TRBV5-1 to TRBJ2-2; 8 bases fit TRBD1. V dropped 4 bases and J dropped 1; count of bases not matched to a gene: 6. Germline CDR1 SGHRS, CDR2 YFSETQ. This CDR3 region has 16 residues. The chain's CDR3 is CASSASGTGNTGELFF. The CDR3 nucleotides read TGCGCCAGCAGCGCATCCGGGACAGGGAACACCGGGGAGCTGTTTTTT.

The J gene is TRBJ1-5, the V gene TRBV6-6; D perhaps matches TRBD1 (6 bases). V was trimmed by 6 bases and J by 1 base, leaving 13 bases between them. Germline values: CDR1 MNHNY, CDR2 SVGAGI (reference sequence). This CDR3 is built from 15 residues. CDR3 coding DNA: TGTGCCAGCAGCGACGCAGGGGTGAGCAATCAGCCCCAGCATTTT. It codes for CASSDAGVSNQPQHF.

This chain links TRBV20-1 with TRBJ2-2; 9 bases are a match to TRBD2. From germline, CDR1 is DFQATT and CDR2 SNEGSKA (reference sequence). With 3 bases clipped from V and 5 bases from J, the junction kept 7 bases outside the gene matches. CDR3 length: 15 amino acids. CDR3 loop: CSASPSSGATGELFF. The DNA of the CDR3 is TGCAGTGCTAGCCCCTCTAGCGGGGCGACCGGGGAGCTGTTTTTT.

The chain is built from TRBV3-1 and TRBJ1-2, with D perhaps TRBD1 (6 bases). Germline V gene lookup returns CDR1 LGHDT and CDR2 YNNKEL (reference sequence). The CDR3 extends over 13 amino acids. V was clipped by 7 bases and J by 8 bases, with 17 bases between them. This CDR3 is CASTPPGGEGYTF. The CDR3 DNA follows: TGTGCCAGCACCCCCCCTGGGGGCGAAGGCTACACCTTC.

The chain has TRBV28 and TRBJ1-5; D uncertain. Trimming shortened V by 6 bases and J by 4 bases, and 10 bases separated the two germline ends. The germline V gene encodes CDR1 MDHEN and CDR2 SYDVKM. The CDR3 sequence is 13 residues long. The CDR3, as DNA: TGTGCCAGCAGGACTTGGGCAAATCAGCCCCAGCATTTT. Translating gives CASRTWANQPQHF.

The chain is built from TRBV5-4 and TRBJ1-5; 10 nucleotides line up with TRBD1. The CDR3 spans 16 residues. The trim removed 3 bases at V and 4 bases at J, leaving 7 bases unmatched. CDR1 and CDR2 (germline): SGHNT, YYREEE (reference sequence). DNA of the CDR3: TGTGCCAGCAGCTATGGTTTGGGACAGGGGAATCAGCCCCAGCATTTT. Amino acids: CASSYGLGQGNQPQHF.

The chain combines TRBV19 with TRBJ2-1; no definite D call. This CDR3 has 13 amino acids. Germline CDR1 LNHDA, CDR2 SQIVND (reference sequence). V was pared by 10 bases and J by 1 base, with 11 bases between. CDR3 protein: CATRELSYNEQFF. The CDR3 region has the DNA TGTGCCACCAGAGAGCTGTCCTACAATGAGCAGTTCTTC.

The chain couples TRBV25-1 to TRBJ2-5; 10 bases are a match to TRBD2. Looked up from germline, CDR1 is MGHDK and CDR2 is SYGVNS. The CDR3 is 15 residues long. Trimming took 4 bases from V and 1 from J; bases not matched to a gene: 3. The CDR3: CASSVSGRRQETQYF. The CDR3 DNA reads TGTGCCAGCAGTGTTAGCGGGAGGCGCCAAGAGACCCAGTACTTC.

The CDR3 region has the DNA TGTGCCAGTAGTGAAAGGACAGGGTATAGCAATCAGCCCCAGCATTTT. Its translation: CASSERTGYSNQPQHF. The rearrangement links TRBV19 to TRBJ1-5, with 8 positions matching TRBD1. Trimming cost V 5 bases and J 0 bases; bases outside gene matches: 6. Germline V lookup: CDR1 LNHDA, CDR2 SQIVND (reference sequence). CDR3 length equals 16 residues.

V is TRBV29-1 and J is TRBJ1-2; 7 nucleotides line up with TRBD1. Germline values: CDR1 SQVTM, CDR2 ANQGSEA. The CDR3 loop spans 14 amino acids. Losses at the gene ends were 1 base for V and 4 bases for J; bases not matched to a gene: 6. The CDR3 region is CSVEGAGGSYGYTF. The CDR3 nucleotides are TGCAGCGTTGAAGGGGCAGGGGGAAGCTATGGCTACACCTTC. The variable domain in full, completed from reference TRBV29-1 and TRBJ1-2, reads SAVISQKPSRDICQRGTSLTIQCQVDSQVTMMFWYRQQPGQSLTLIATANQGSEATYESGFVIDKFPISRPNLTFSTLTVSNMSPEDSSIYLCSVEGAGGSYGYTFGSGTRLTVV.